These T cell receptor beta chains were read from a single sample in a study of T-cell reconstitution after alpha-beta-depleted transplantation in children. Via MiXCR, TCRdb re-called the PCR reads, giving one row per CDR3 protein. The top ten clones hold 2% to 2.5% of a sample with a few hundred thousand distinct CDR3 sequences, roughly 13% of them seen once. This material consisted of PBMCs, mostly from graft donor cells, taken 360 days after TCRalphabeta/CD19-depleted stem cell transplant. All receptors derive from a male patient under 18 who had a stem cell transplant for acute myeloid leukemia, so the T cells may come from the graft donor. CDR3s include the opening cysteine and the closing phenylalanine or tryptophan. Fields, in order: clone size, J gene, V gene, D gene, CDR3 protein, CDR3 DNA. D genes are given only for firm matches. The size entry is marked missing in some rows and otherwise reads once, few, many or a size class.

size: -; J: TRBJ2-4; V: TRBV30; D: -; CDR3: CAWSSVGLQYF; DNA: TGTGCCTGGAGCAGTGTAGGGCTTCAGTACTTC
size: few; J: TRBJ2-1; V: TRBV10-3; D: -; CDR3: CAYTSSVLDEQFF; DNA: TGTGCATACACTAGCTCCGTCTTGGATGAGCAGTTCTTC
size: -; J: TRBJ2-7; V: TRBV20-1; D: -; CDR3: CSASPEPQYF; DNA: TGCAGTGCTAGTCCCGAGCCCCAGTACTTC
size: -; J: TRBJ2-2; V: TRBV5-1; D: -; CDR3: CASMENTGELFF; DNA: TGCGCCAGCATGGAGAACACCGGGGAGCTGTTTTTT
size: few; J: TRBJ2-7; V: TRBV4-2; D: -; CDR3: CASSPEMREQYF; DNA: TGTGCCAGCAGCCCGGAAATGCGGGAGCAGTACTTC
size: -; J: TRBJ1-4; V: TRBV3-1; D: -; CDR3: CASSQVVSF; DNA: TGTGCCAGCAGCCAAGTAGTATCTTTT
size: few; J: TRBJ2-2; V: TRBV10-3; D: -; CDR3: CAISESNRNTGELFF; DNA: TGTGCCATCAGTGAGTCGAACCGGAACACCGGGGAGCTGTTTTTT
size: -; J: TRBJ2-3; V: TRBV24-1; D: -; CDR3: CATSRDSPRDTQYF; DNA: TGTGCCACCAGTCGGGACTCCCCCCGGGATACGCAGTATTTT
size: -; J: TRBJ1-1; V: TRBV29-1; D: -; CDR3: CSVERGENTEAFF; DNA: TGCAGCGTTGAAAGGGGTGAGAACACTGAAGCTTTCTTT
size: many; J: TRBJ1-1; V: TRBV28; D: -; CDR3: CASSWGGSEAFF; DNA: TGTGCCAGCAGTTGGGGAGGGTCGGAGGCTTTCTTT
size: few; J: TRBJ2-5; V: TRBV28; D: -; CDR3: CASSLWVEETQYF; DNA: TGTGCCAGCAGTTTATGGGTCGAAGAGACCCAGTACTTC
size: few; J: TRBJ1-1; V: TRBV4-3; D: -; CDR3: CASSQDGTMNTEAFF; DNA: TGCGCCAGCAGCCAAGATGGAACTATGAACACTGAAGCTTTCTTT
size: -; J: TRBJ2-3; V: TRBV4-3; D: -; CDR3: CASSPGALDTQYF; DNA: TGCGCCAGCAGCCCAGGGGCACTAGATACGCAGTATTTT
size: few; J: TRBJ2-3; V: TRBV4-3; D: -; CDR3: CASSPTDSYYSTDTQYF; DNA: TGCGCCAGCAGCCCTACTGATTCTTACTACAGCACAGATACGCAGTATTTT
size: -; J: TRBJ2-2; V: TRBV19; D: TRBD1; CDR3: CASSTKTGSDTGELFF; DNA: TGTGCCAGTAGTACCAAGACAGGGAGTGACACCGGGGAGCTGTTTTTT
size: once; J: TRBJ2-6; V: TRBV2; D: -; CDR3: CASSEARGLSGANVLTF; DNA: TGTGCCAGCAGTGAAGCCCGAGGCCTCTCTGGGGCCAACGTCCTGACTTTC
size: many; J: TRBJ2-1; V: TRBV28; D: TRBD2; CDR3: CASSNIAGSYNEQFF; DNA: TGTGCCAGCAGCAATATAGCGGGATCCTACAATGAGCAGTTCTTC
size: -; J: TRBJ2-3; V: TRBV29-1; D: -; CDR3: CSVSGGTSTDTQYF; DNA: TGCAGCGTTTCGGGCGGAACTAGCACAGATACGCAGTATTTT
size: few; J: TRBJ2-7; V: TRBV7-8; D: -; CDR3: CAVQGGAVLSYEQYF; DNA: TGTGCCGTTCAAGGGGGGGCAGTCCTCTCCTACGAGCAGTACTTC
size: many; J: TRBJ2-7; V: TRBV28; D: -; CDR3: CASGDRAPVYEQYF; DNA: TGTGCCAGCGGGGATAGAGCGCCTGTCTACGAGCAGTACTTC
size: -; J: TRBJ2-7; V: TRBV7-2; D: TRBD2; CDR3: CASSWGLAGTVYEQYF; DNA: TGTGCCAGCAGCTGGGGACTAGCGGGAACCGTCTACGAGCAGTACTTC
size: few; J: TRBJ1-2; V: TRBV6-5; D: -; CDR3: CASSYSSQGTLANYGYTF; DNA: TGTGCCAGCAGTTACTCGAGTCAGGGGACTTTAGCTAACTATGGCTACACCTTC
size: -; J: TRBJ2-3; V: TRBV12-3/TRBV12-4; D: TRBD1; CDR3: CASSSRTGDGTTDTQYF; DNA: TGTGCCAGCAGTTCCCGGACAGGGGATGGGACCACAGATACGCAGTATTTT
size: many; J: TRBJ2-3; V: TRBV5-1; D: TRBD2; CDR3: CASSLAWRGITDTQYF; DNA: TGCGCCAGCAGCTTGGCGTGGCGGGGGATCACAGATACGCAGTATTTT
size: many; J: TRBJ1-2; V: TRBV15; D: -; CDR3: CATSPGPRRGYTF; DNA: TGTGCCACCAGCCCGGGGCCCCGGAGGGGCTACACCTTC
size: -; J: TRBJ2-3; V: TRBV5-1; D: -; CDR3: CASSPRDEGDTQYF; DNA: TGCGCCAGCAGCCCCCGGGACGAAGGGGATACGCAGTATTTT
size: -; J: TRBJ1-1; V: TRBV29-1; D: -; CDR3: CSSRLNTEAFF; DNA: TGCAGCTCACGGCTGAACACTGAAGCTTTCTTT
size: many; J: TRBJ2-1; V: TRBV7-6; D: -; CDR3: CASSGGGSYNEQFF; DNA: TGTGCCAGCAGCGGGGGAGGATCCTACAATGAGCAGTTCTTC
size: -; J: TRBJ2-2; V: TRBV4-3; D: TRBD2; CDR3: CASSPPGLAGAGELFF; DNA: TGCGCCAGCAGCCCCCCGGGACTAGCGGGAGCCGGGGAGCTGTTTTTT
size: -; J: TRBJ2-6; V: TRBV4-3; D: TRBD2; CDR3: CASSQTPLAGGSYGANVLTF; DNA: TGCGCCAGCAGCCAGACCCCCCTAGCGGGAGGGTCCTATGGGGCCAACGTCCTGACTTTC
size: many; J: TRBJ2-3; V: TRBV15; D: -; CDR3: CATSSAYTDTQYF; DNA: TGTGCCACCAGCAGCGCCTACACAGATACGCAGTATTTT
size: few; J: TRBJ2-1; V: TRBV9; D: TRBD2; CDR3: CASSARLAYEQFF; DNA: TGTGCCAGCAGCGCCCGACTAGCCTATGAGCAGTTCTTC
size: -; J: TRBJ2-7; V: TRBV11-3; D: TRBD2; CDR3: CASSPRAGGPGEQYF; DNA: TGTGCCAGCAGCCCCCGCGCGGGAGGGCCGGGCGAGCAGTACTTC
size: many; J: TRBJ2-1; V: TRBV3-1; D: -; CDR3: CASTSYNEQFF; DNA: TGTGCCAGCACCTCCTACAATGAGCAGTTCTTC
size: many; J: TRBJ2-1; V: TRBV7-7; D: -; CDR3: CASSLSPYLEQFF; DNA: TGTGCTAGCAGCCTGAGCCCGTACCTTGAGCAGTTCTTC
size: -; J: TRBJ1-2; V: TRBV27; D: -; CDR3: CASSPSPPEGARYGYTF; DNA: TGTGCCAGCAGTCCCAGTCCCCCCGAAGGGGCCCGATATGGCTACACCTTC
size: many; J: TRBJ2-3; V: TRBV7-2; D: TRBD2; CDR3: CASSANLAGGTDTQYF; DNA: TGTGCCAGCAGCGCGAATCTAGCGGGCGGCACAGATACGCAGTATTTT
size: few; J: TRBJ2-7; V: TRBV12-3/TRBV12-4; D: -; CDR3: CASSFRRSREQYF; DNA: TGTGCCAGCAGTTTTAGAAGGTCGCGGGAGCAGTACTTC
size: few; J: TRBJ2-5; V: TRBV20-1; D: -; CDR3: CSASEDQETQYF; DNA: TGCAGTGCTAGCGAAGACCAAGAGACCCAGTACTTC